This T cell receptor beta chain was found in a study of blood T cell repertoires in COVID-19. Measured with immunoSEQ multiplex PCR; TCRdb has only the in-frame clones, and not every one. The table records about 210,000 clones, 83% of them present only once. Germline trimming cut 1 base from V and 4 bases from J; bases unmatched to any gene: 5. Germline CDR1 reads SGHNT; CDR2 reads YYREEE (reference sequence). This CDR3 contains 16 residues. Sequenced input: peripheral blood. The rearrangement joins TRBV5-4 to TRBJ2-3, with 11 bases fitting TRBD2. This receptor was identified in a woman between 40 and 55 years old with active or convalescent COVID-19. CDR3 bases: TGTGCCAGCAGCTTGCAACTAGCGGGAGTGGCAGATACGCAGTATTTT. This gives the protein CASSLQLAGVADTQYF.